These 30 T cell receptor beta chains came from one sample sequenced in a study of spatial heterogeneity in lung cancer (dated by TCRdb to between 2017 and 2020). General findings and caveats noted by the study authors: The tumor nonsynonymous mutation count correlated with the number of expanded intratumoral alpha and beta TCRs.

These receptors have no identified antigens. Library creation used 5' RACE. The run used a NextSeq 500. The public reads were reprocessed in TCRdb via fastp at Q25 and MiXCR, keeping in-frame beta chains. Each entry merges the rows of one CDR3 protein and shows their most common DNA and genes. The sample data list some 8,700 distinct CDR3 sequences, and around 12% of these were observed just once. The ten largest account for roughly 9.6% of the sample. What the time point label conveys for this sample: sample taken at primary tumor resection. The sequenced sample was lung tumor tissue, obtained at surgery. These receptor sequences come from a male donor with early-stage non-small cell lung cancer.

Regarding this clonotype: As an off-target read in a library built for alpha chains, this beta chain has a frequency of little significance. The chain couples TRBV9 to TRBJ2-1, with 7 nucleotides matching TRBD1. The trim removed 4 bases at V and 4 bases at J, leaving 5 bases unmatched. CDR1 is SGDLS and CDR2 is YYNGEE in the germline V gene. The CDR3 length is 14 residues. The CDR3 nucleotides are TGTGCCAGCAGCCCCTGGACAGGATACAATGAGCAGTTCTTC. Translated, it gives CASSPWTGYNEQFF.

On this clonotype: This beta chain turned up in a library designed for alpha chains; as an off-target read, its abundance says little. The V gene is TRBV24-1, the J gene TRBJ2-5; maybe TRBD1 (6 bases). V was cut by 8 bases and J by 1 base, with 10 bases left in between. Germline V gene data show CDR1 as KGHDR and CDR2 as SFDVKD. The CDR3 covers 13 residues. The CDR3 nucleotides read TGTGCCACCAAGGACAGTTTCCAAGAGACCCAGTACTTC. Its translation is CATKDSFQETQYF.

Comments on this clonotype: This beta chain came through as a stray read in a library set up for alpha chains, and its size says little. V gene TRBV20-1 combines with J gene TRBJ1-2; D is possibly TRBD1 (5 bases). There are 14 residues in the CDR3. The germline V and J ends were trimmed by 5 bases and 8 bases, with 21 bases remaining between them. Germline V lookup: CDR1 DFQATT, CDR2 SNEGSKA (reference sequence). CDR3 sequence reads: CSAARGRVAGGYTF. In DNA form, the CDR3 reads TGCAGTGCTGCGCGGGGCAGGGTAGCGGGAGGCTACACCTTC.

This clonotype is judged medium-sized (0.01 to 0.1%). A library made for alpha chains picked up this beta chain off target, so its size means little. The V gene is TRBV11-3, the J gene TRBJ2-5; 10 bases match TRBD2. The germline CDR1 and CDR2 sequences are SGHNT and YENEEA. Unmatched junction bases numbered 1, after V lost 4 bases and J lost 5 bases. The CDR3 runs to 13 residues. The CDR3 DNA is TGTGCCAGCAGCTCTAGCGGGAGCGAGACCCAGTACTTC. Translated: CASSSSGSETQYF.

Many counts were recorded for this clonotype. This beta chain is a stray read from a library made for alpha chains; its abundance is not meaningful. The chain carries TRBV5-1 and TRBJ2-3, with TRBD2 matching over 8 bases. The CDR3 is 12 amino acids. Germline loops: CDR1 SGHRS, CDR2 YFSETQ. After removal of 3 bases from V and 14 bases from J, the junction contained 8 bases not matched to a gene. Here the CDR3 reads CASSYTGTSRYF. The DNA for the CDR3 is TGCGCCAGCAGCTATACCGGGACTAGTCGGTATTTT.

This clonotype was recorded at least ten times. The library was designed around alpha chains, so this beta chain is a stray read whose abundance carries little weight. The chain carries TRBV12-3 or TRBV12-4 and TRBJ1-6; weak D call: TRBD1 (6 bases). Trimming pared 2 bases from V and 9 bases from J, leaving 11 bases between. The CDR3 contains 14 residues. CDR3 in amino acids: CASSLSQGASPLHF. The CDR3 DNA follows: TGTGCCAGCAGTTTATCACAGGGAGCTTCACCCCTCCACTTT.

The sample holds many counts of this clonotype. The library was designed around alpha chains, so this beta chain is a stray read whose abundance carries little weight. CDR3 region: CSARSSWVASGSLYNEQFF. CDR3 bases: TGCAGTGCTAGGAGTAGTTGGGTGGCTAGCGGGTCCTTATACAATGAGCAGTTCTTC. The V and J genes are TRBV20-1 and TRBJ2-1; 8 bases are a match to TRBD2. V was clipped by 3 bases and J by 4 bases; unmatched bases: 20. CDR1 is DFQATT and CDR2 is SNEGSKA in the germline V gene (reference sequence). The CDR3 consists of 19 residues.

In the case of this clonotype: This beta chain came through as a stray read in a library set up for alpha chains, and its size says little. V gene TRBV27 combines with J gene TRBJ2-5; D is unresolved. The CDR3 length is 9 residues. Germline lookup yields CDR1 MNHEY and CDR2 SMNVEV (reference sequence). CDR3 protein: CGAQETQYF. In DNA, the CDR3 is TGTGGGGCCCAAGAGACCCAGTACTTC.

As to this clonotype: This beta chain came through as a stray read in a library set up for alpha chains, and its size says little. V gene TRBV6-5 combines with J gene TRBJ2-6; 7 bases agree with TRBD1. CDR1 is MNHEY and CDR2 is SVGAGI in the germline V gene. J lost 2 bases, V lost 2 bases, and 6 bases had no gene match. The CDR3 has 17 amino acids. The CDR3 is CASSYGTVIPGANVLTF. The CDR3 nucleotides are TGTGCCAGCAGTTACGGGACAGTAATTCCTGGGGCCAACGTCCTGACTTTC.

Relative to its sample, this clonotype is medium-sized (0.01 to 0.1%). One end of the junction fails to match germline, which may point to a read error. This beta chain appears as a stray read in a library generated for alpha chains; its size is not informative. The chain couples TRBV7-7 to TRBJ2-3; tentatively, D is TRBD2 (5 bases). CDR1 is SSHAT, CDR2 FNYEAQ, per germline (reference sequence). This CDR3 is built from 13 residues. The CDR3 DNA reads TGTGCTAGCAGCTCTCTAGCTGGAGATACGCAGTATTTT. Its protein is CASSSLAGDTQYF.

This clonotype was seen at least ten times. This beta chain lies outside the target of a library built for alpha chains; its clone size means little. The CDR3 nucleotides read TGTGCCAGCAGTTTCAGGGGAACCTACGAGCAGTACTTC. Residues: CASSFRGTYEQYF. The rearrangement links TRBV6-5 to TRBJ2-7, with D maybe TRBD1 (6 bases). Trimming cost V 4 bases and J 2 bases, with 9 bases left between them. CDR3 length: 13 residues. CDR1 and CDR2 from the germline V gene are MNHEY and SVGAGI.

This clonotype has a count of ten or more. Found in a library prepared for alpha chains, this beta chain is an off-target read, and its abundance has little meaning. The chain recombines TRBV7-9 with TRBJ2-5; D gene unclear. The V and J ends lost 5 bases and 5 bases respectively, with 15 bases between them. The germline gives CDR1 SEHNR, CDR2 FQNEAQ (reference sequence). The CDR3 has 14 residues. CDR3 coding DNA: TGTGCCAGCAGCCCCCCAAACCAGGAGGAGACCCAGTACTTC. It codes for CASSPPNQEETQYF.

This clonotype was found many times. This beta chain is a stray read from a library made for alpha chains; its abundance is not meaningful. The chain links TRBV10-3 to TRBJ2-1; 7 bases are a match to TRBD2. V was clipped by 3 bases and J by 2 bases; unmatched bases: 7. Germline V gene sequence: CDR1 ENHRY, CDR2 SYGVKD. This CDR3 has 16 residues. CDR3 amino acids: CAISDAVAGAYNEQFF. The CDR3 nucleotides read TGTGCCATCAGTGACGCGGTGGCGGGAGCCTACAATGAGCAGTTCTTC.

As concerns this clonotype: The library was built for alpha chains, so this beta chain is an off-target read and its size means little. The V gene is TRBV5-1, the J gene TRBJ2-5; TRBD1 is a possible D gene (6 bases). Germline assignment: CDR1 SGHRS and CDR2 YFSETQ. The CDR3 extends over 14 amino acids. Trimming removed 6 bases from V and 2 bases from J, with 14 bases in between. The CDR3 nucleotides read TGCGCCAGCACCACGACAGGACAGCAAGAGACCCAGTACTTC. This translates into CASTTTGQQETQYF.

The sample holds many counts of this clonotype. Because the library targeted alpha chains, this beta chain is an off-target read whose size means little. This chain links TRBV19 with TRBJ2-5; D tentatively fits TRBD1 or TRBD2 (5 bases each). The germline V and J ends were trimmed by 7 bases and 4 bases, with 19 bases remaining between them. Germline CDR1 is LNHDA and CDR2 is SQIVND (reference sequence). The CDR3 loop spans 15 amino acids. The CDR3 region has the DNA TGTGCCAGTAAAGAGGGCAGGGTTGCGACAGAGACCCAGTACTTC. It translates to CASKEGRVATETQYF.

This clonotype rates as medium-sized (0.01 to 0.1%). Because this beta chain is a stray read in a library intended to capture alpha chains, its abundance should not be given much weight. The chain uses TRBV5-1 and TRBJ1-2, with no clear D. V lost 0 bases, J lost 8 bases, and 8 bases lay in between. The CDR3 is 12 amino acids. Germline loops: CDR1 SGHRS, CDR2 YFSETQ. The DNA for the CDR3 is TGCGCCAGCAGCTTGGGATTGGGAGGCTACACCTTC. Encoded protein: CASSLGLGGYTF.

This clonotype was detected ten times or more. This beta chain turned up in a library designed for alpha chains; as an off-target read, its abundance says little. Here the CDR3 DNA reads TGTGCCAGCAGTAGGGGCGGACTTAACTATGGCTACACCTTC. Its protein product is CASSRGGLNYGYTF. This chain connects TRBV7-2 to TRBJ1-2; tentative D call: TRBD1 (5 bases). The CDR3 spans 14 residues. The V and J ends lost 6 bases and 1 base respectively, with 12 bases between them. Germline CDR1 is SGHTA and CDR2 is FQGNSA.

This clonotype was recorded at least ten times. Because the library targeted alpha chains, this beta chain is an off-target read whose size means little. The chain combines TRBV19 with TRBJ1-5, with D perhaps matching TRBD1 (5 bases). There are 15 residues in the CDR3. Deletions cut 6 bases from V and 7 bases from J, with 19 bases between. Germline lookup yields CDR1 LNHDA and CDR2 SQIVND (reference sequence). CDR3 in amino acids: CASRFRGSNKQPQHF. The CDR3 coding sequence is TGTGCCAGTAGATTTCGGGGGTCCAATAAGCAGCCCCAGCATTTT.

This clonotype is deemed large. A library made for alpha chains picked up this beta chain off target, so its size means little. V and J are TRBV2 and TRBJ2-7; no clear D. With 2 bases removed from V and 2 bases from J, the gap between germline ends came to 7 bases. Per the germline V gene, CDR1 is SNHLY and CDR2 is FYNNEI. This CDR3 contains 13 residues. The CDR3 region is CASSETDPYEQYF. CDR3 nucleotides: TGTGCCAGCAGTGAAACCGACCCCTACGAGCAGTACTTC.

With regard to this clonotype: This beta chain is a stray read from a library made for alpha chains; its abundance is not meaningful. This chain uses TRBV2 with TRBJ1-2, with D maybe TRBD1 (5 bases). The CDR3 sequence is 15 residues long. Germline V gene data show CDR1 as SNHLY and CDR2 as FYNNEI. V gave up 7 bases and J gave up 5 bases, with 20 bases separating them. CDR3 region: CASTPSGRAGYGYTF. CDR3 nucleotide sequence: TGTGCCAGCACCCCCTCTGGCAGGGCGGGGTATGGCTACACCTTC.

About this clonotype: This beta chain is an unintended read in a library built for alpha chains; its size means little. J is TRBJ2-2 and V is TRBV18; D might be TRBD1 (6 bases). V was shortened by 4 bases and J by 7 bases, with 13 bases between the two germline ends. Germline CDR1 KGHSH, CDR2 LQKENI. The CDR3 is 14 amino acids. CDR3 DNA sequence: TGTGCCAGCTCACGCTTGGACAGTCGCGGGGAGCTGTTTTTT. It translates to CASSRLDSRGELFF. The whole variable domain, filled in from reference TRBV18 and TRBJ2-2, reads NAGVMQNPRHLVRRRGQEARLRCSPMKGHSHVYWYRQLPEEGLKFMVYLQKENIIDESGMPKERFSAEFPKEGPSILRIQQVVRGDSAAYFCASSRLDSRGELFFGEGSRLTVL.

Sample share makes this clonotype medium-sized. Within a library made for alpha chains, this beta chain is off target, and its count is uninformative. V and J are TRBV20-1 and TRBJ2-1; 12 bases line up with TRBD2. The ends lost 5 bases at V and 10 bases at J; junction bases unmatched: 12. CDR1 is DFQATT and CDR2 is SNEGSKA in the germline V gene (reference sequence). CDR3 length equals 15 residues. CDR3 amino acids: CSAVPTSGRIWEQFF. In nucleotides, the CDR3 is TGCAGTGCTGTACCGACTAGCGGGAGAATCTGGGAGCAGTTCTTC.

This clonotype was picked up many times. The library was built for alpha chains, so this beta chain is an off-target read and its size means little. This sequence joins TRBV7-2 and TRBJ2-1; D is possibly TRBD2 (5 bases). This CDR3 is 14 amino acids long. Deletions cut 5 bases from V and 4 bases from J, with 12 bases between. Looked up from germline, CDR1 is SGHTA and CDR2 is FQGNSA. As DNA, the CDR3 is TGTGCCAGCAGCAAGGACTGGTCATACAATGAGCAGTTCTTC. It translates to CASSKDWSYNEQFF. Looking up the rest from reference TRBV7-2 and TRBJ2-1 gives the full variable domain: GAGVSQSPSNKVTEKGKDVELRCDPISGHTALYWYRQSLGQGLEFLIYFQGNSAPDKSGLPSDRFSAERTGGSVSTLTIQRTQQEDSAVYLCASSKDWSYNEQFFGPGTRLTVL.

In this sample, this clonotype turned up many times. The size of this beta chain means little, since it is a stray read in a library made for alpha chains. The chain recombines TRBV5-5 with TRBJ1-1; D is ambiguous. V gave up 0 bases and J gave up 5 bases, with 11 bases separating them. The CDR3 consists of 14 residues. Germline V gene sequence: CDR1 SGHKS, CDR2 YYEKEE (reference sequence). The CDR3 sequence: CASSLGTLGTEAFF. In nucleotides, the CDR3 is TGTGCCAGCAGCTTGGGGACGTTAGGGACTGAAGCTTTCTTT.

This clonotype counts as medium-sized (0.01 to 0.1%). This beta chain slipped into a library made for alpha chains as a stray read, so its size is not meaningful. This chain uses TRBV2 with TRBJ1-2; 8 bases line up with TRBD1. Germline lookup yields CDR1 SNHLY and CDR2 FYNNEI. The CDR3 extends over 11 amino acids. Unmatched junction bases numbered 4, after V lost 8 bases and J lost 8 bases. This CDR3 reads CASGQGLGYTF. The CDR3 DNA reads TGTGCCAGCGGACAGGGTCTAGGCTACACCTTC.

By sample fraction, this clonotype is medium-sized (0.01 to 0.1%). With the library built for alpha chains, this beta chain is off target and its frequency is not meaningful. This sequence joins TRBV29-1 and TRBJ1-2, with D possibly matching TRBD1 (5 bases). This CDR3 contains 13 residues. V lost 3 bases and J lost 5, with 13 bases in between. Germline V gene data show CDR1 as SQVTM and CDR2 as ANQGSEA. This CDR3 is CSVEKRDGYGYTF. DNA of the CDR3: TGCAGCGTTGAGAAGCGGGACGGATATGGCTACACCTTC.

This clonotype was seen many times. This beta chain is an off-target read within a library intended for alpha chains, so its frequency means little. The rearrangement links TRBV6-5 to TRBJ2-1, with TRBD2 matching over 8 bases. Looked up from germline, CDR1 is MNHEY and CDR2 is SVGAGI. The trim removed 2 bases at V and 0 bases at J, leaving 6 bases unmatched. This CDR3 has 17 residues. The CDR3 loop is CASSYRLATRSYNEQFF. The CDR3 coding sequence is TGTGCCAGCAGTTACCGACTAGCGACGCGCTCCTACAATGAGCAGTTCTTC.

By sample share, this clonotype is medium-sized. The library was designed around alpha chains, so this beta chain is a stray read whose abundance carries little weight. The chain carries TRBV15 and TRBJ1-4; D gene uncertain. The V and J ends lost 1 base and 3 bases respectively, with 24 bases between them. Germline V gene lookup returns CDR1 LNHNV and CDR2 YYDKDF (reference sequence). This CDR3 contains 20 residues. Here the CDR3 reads CATSRAPIVPADLANEKLFF. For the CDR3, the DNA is TGTGCCACCAGCAGAGCCCCGATCGTACCGGCCGATTTAGCTAATGAAAAACTGTTTTTT.

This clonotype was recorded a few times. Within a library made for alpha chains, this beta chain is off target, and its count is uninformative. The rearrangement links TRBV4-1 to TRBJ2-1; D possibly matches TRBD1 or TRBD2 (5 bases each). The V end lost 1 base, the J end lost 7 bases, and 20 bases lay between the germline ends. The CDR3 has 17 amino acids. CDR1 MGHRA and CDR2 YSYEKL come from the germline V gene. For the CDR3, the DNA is TGCGCCAGCAGCCAAGGGGGAGCACAACCCCCAGGGAATGAGCAGTTCTTC. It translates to CASSQGGAQPPGNEQFF.

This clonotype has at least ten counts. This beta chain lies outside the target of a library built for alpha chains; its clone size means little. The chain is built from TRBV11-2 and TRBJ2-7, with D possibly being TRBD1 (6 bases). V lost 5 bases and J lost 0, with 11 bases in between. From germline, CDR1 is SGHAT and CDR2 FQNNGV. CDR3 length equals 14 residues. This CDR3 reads CASSRRDTSYEQYF. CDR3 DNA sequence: TGTGCCAGCAGCCGCCGGGACACCTCCTACGAGCAGTACTTC.